This TCR beta chain was recorded in a study of early T cells in non-severe SARS-CoV-2 infection. This clonotype has a count of ten or more. Germline assignment: CDR1 SGHRS and CDR2 YFSETQ. V shed 3 bases and J shed 8 bases, with 8 bases lying between them. The CDR3 covers 11 residues. Each cDNA molecule carried a unique molecular identifier. Each CDR3 protein gets one entry after TCRdb re-called the 5' RACE reads with MiXCR. The profile shows 70,000 to 90,000 distinct CDR3 sequences, 15% of them singletons. The receptor was derived from an adult who was a healthcare worker with PCR-confirmed SARS-CoV-2 infection or an uninfected control (not recorded which). V gene TRBV5-1 combines with J gene TRBJ1-1, with D maybe TRBD1 (6 bases). Sample: whole blood. DNA of the CDR3: TGCGCCAGCAGCTCGGACAGCGAAGCTTTCTTT. Translated: CASSSDSEAFF.